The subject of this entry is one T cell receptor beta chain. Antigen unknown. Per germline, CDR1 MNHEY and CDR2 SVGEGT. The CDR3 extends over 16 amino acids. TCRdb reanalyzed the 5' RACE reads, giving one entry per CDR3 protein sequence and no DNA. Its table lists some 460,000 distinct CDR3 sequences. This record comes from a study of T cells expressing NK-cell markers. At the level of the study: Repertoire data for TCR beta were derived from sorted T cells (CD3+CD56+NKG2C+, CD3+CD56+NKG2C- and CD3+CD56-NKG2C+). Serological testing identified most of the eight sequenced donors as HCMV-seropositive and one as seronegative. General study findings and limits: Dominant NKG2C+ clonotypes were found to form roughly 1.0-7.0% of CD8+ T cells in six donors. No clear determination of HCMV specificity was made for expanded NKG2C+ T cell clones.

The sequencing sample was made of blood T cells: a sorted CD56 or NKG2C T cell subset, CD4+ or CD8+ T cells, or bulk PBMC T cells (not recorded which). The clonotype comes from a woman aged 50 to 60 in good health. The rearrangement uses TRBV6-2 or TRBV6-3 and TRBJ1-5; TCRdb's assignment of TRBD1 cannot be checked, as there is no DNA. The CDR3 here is CASRQGAASGNQPQHF.